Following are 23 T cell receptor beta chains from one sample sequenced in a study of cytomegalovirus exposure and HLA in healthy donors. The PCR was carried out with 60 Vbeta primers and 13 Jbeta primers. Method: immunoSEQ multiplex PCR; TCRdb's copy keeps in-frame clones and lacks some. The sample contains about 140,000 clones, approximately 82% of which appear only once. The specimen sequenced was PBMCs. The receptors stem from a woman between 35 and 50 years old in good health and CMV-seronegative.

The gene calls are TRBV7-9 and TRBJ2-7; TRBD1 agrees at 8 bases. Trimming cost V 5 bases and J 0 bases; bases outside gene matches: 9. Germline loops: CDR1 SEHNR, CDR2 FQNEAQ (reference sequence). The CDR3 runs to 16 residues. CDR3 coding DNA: TGTGCCAGCAGCGAAGGGGACAGGTGGTACTCCTACGAGCAGTACTTC. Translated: CASSEGDRWYSYEQYF. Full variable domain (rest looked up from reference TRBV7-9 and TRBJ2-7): DTGVSQNPRHKITKRGQNVTFRCDPISEHNRLYWYRQTLGQGPEFLTYFQNEAQLEKSRLLSDRFSAERPKGSFSTLEIQRTEQGDSAMYLCASSEGDRWYSYEQYFGPGTRLTVT.

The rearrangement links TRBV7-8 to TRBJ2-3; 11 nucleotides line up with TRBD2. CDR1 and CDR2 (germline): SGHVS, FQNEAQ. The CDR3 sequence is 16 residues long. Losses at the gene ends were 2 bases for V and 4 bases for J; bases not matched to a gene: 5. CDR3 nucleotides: TGTGCCAGCAGCTTACTAGCGGGAGGACAACCAGATACGCAGTATTTT. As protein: CASSLLAGGQPDTQYF. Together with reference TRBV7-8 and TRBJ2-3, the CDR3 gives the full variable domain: GAGVSQSPRYKVAKRGQDVALRCDPISGHVSLFWYQQALGQGPEFLTYFQNEAQLDKSGLPSDRFFAERPEGSVSTLKIQRTQQEDSAVYLCASSLLAGGQPDTQYFGPGTRLTVL.

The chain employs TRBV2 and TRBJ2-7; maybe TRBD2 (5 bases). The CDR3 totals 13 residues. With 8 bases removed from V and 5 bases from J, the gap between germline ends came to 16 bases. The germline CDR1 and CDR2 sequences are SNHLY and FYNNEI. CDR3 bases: TGTGCCAGCGGCCGGGAAATGGAGCACGAGCAGTACTTC. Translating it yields CASGREMEHEQYF.

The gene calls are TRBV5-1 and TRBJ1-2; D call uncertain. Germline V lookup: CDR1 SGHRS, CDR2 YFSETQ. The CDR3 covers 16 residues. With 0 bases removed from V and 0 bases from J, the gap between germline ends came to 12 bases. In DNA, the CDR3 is TGCGCCAGCAGCTTGGCCTTCTCCGTCTCTAACTATGGCTACACCTTC. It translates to CASSLAFSVSNYGYTF.

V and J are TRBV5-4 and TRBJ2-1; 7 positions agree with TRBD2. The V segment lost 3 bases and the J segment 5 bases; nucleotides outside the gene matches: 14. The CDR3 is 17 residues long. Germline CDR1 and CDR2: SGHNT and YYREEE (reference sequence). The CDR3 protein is CASSSGRGRGLNNEQFF. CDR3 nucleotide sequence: TGTGCCAGCAGCTCGGGGCGGGGGAGGGGTCTGAACAATGAGCAGTTCTTC. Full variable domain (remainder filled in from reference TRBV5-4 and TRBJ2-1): ETGVTQSPTHLIKTRGQQVTLRCSSQSGHNTVSWYQQALGQGPQFIFQYYREEENGRGNFPPRFSGLQFPNYSSELNVNALELDDSALYLCASSSGRGRGLNNEQFFGPGTRLTVL.

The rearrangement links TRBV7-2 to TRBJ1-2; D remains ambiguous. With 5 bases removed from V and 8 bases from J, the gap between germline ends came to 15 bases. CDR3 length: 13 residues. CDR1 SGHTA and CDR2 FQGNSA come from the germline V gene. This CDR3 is CASSLQRGWGYTF. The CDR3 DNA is TGTGCCAGCAGCCTACAACGGGGTTGGGGCTACACCTTC.

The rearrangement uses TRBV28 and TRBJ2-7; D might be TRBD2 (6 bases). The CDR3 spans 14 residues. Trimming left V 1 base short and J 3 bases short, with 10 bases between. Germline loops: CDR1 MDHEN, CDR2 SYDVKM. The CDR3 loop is CASSLYGRSYEQYF. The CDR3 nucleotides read TGTGCCAGCAGTTTATACGGGAGAAGCTACGAGCAGTACTTC.

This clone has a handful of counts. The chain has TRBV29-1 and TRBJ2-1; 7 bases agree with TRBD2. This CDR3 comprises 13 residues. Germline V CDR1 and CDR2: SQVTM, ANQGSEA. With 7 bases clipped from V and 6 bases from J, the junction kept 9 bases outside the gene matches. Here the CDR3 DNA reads TGCAGCGGAGGGGCTAGCGGCAGCAATGAGCAGTTCTTC. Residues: CSGGASGSNEQFF.

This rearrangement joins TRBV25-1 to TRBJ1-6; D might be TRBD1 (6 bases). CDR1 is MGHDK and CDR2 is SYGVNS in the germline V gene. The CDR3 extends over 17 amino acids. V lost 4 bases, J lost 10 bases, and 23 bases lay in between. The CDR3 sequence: CASSADYFRGSLSPLHF. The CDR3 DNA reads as TGTGCCAGCAGTGCCGATTATTTCAGGGGATCTTTATCACCCCTCCACTTT.

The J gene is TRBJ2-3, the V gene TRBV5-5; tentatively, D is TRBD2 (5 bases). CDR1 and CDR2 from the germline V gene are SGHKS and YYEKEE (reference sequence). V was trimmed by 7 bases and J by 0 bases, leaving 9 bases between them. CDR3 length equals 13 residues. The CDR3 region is CASLRASTDTQYF. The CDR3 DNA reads TGTGCCAGCCTGCGGGCTAGCACAGATACGCAGTATTTT.

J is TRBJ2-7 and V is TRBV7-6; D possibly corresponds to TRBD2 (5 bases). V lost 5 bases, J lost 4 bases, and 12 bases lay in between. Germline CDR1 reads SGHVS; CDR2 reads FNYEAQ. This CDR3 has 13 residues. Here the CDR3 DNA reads TGTGCCAGCAGCCCCCGGACTGGTTACGAGCAGTACTTC. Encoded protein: CASSPRTGYEQYF.

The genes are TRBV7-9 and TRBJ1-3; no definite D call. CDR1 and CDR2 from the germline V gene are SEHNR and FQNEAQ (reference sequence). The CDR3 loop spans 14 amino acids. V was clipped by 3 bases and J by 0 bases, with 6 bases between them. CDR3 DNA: TGTGCCAGCAGCTTTTTGAGCTCTGGAAACACCATATATTTT. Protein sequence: CASSFLSSGNTIYF.

CDR3 amino acids: CASSPNSYNEQFF. CDR3 nucleotides: TGTGCCAGCAGTCCCAACTCCTACAATGAGCAGTTCTTC. V and J are TRBV6-4 and TRBJ2-1; D is uncertain. V shed 5 bases and J shed 0 bases, with 5 bases lying between them. CDR3 size: 13 residues. Per the germline V gene, CDR1 is MRHNA and CDR2 is SNTAGT.

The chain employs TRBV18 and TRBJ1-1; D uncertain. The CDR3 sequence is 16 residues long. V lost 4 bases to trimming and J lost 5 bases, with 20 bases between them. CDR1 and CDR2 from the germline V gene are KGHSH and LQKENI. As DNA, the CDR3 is TGTGCCAGCTCACTGTCCGCCCTTTTAAGGAGGACTGAAGCTTTCTTT. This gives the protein CASSLSALLRRTEAFF.

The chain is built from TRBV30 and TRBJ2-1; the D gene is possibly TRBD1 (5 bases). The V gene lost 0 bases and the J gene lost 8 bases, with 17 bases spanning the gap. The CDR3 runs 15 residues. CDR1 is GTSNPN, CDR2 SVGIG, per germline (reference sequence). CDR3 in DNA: TGTGCCTGGAGTGTACTCGCGATCTTGGGGCATGAGCAGTTCTTC. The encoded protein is CAWSVLAILGHEQFF.

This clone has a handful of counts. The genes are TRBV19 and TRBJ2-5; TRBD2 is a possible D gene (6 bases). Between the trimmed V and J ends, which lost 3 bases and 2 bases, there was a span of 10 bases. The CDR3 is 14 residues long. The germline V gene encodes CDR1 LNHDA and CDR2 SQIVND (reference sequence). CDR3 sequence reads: CASSIGGLQETQYF. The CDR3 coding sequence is TGTGCCAGTAGTATTGGAGGGCTGCAAGAGACCCAGTACTTC.

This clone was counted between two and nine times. The chain's CDR3 is CASSLGPAGVREQYF. The CDR3 bases are TGTGCCAGCAGCTTAGGTCCAGCGGGAGTGCGCGAGCAGTACTTC. The rearrangement uses TRBV11-2 and TRBJ2-5, with 8 bases matching TRBD2. The J call may be mistaken, given a closer DNA end match to TRBJ2-7. CDR1 is SGHAT, CDR2 FQNNGV, per germline. The CDR3 is made up of 15 amino acids.

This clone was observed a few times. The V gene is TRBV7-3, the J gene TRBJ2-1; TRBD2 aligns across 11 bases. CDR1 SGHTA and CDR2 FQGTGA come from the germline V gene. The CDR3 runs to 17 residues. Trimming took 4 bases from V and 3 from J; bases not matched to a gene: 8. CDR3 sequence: CASSSIPGLADYNEQFF. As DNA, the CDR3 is TGTGCCAGCAGCTCCATTCCGGGACTAGCGGACTACAATGAGCAGTTCTTC.

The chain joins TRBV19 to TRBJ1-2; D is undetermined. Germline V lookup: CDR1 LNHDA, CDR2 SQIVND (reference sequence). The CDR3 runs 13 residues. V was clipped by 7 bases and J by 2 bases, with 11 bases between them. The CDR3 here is CASKESGNYGYTF. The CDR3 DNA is TGTGCCAGTAAGGAGTCTGGAAACTATGGCTACACCTTC.

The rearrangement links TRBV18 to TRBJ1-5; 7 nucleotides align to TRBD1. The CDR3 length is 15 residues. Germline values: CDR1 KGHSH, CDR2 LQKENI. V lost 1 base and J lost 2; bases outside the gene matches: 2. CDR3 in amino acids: CASSPQGAGNQPQHF. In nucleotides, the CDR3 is TGTGCCAGCTCACCACAGGGGGCCGGCAATCAGCCCCAGCATTTT.

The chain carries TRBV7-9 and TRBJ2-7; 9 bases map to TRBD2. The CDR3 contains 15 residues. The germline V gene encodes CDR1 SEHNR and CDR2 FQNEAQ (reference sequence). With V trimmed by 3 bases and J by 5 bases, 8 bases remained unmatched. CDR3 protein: CASSFLAGHEDEQYF. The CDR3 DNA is TGTGCCAGCAGCTTCCTAGCGGGGCACGAGGACGAGCAGTACTTC.

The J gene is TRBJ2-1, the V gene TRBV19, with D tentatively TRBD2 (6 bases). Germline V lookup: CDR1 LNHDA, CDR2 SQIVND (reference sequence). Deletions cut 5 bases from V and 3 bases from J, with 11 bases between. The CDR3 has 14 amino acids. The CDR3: CASSGEVLYNEQFF. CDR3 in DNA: TGTGCCAGTAGTGGGGAGGTCCTCTACAATGAGCAGTTCTTC.

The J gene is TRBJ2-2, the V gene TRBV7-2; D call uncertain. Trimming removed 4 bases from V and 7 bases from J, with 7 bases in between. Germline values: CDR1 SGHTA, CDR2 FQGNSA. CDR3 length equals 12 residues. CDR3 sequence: CASSSGFGELFF. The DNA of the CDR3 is TGTGCCAGCAGCTCGGGTTTCGGGGAGCTGTTTTTT.